This is a list of T cell receptor beta chains from one sample in a study of control samples from healthy donors and cancer patients. Sequenced by immunoSEQ multiplex PCR; TCRdb stores in-frame clones only, minus some. The sample yields approximately 97,000 clones, around 90% seen once. Specimen: blood. The receptors originated from a woman under 30 in good health. Both conserved end residues are trimmed from each CDR3.

length,V,CDR3
14,TRBV27,ASSKNEGQGYYEQY
14,TRBV7-9,ASSLALFRWNTEAF
12,TRBV5-1,ASSSTSGSYEQY
11,TRBV10-1,ASSWFGALEQY
10,TRBV19,ASSITWNGYT
16,TRBV13,ASSRRTKSGGSGNTIY
13,TRBV4-1,ASSQGGNRDTEAF
15,TRBV27,ASSLRPVVPMGDGYT
13,TRBV28,ASSSILPNTGELF
13,TRBV6-4,ASSDSGTSYNEQF
9,TRBV2,ASGQGFEAF
12,TRBV4-2,ASSQAMGNYGYT
11,TRBV7-6,ASSLAGYTEAF
12,TRBV3-1/TRBV3-2,ASSRDLSVNEQF
8,TRBV20-1,SAQEGAQF
13,TRBV30,AWSTIGQPNTEAF
14,TRBV21-1,ASSSRREGAVETQY
12,TRBV30,AWTRQGNNQPQH
14,TRBV9,ASSRASGTSTGELF
12,TRBV30,AWSPRTVPTEAF
13,TRBV5-6,ASSFRQLGGETQY
12,TRBV7-9,ASSLREADTEAF
9,TRBV6-2/TRBV6-3,ASSALGEAF
10,TRBV6-4,ASGRGTSEQY
11,TRBV7-9,ASSPTPGNTIY
12,TRBV7-3,ASSLSSYNSPLH
14,TRBV3-1/TRBV3-2,ASSQDLLTGENEQY
12,TRBV27,ASRPLGGNYGYT
12,TRBV19,ASSIRATNQPQH
11,TRBV7-2,ASSKGQGRFQH
12,TRBV6-1,ASSEGTGGRGYT
11,TRBV2,ASRGVGDTEAF
9,TRBV21-1,ASKGGMYQY
12,TRBV7-2,ASSLGPGGLGYT
14,TRBV11-3,ASSLVLAASYNEQF
12,TRBV19,ASSIAPRDYEQY
14,TRBV21-1,ASSKEGGDPNTEAF
16,TRBV11-3,ASSLGGSLGGSGKTQY
15,TRBV5-1,ASSWGAGTASGNTIY
13,TRBV7-8,ASSLGEGGFYGYT
12,TRBV7-9,ASSLGQSYQPQH
14,TRBV5-1,ASSLKTGGLVETQY
14,TRBV7-6,ASTWEASGGQETQY
11,TRBV9,ASSVGEGYEQY
13,TRBV29-1,STYGKGGGGTEAF
13,TRBV6-1,ASSEGLAGSYEQY
11,TRBV6-2/TRBV6-3,ASSYAAYNEQF
10,TRBV2,ASYGWNTEAF
14,TRBV10-3,ATARLDRGGTGELF
12,TRBV5-6,ASSFGTTAGELF
16,TRBV19,ASSYTGGAAWSNQPQH
10,TRBV15,ATSKDGYEQY